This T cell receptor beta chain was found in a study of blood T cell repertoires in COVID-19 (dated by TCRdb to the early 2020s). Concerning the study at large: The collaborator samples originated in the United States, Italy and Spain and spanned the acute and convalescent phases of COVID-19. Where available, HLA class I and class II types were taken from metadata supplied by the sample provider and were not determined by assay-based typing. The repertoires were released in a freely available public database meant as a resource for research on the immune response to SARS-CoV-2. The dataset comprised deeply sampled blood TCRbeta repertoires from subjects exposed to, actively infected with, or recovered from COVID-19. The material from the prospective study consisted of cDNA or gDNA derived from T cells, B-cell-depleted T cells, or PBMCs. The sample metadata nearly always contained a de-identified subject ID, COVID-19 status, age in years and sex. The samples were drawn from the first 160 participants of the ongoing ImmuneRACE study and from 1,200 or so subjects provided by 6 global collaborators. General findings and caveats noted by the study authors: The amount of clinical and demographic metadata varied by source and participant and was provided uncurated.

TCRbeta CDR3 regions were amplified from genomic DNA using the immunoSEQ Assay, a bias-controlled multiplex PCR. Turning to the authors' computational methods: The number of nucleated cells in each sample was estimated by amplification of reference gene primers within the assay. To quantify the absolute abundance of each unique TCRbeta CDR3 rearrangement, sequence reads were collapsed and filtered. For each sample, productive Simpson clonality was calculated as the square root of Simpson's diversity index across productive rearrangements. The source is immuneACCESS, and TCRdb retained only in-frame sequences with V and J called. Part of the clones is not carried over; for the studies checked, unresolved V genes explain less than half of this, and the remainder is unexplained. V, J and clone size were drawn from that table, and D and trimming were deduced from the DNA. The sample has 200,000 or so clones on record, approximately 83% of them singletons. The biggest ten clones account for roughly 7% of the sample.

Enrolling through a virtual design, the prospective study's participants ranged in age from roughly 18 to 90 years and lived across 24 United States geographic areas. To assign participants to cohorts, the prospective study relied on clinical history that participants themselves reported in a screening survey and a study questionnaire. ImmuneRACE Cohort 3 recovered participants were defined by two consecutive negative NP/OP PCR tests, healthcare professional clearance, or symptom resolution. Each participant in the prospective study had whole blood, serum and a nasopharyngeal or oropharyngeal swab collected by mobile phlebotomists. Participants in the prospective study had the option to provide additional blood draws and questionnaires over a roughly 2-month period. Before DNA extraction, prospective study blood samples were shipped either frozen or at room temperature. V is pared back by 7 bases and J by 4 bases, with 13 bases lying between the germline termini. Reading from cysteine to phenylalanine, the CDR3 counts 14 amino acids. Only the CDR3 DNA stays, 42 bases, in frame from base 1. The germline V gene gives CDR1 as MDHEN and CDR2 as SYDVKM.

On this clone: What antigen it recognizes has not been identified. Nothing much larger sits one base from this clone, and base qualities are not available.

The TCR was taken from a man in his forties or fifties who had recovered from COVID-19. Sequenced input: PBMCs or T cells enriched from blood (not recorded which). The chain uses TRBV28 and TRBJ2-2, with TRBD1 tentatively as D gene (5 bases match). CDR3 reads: CASKAGIFTGELFF. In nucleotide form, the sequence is TGTGCCAGCAAGGCAGGGATATTCACCGGGGAGCTGTTTTTT. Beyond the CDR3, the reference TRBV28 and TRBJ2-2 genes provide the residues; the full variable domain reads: DVKVTQSSRYLVKRTGEKVFLECVQDMDHENMFWYRQDPGLGLRLIYFSYDVKMKEKGDIPEGYSVSREKKERFSLILESASTNQTSMYLCASKAGIFTGELFFGEGSRLTVL.